One and the same sample provided the 21 T cell receptor beta chains below, sequenced in a study of blood T cell repertoires in COVID-19. Produced via immunoSEQ multiplex PCR; TCRdb's table is partial and in-frame only. This sample has a few hundred thousand clones, with 80% to 90% found just once. The sample consisted of PBMCs or T cells enriched from blood (not recorded which). Source of these receptors: a woman between 18 and 29 years old who had recovered from COVID-19.

A remark on this clone: The same CDR3 arises from other DNA sequences in this sample as well. This chain connects TRBV5-4 to TRBJ1-4, with a tentative D call TRBD1 (5 bases). Germline V lookup: CDR1 SGHNT, CDR2 YYREEE (reference sequence). The V end was cut by 0 bases, the J end by 0 bases, with 6 bases between. CDR3 length: 15 amino acids. The DNA of the CDR3 is TGTGCCAGCAGCTTGGGGGGCGCAACTAATGAAAAACTGTTTTTT. Protein: CASSLGGATNEKLFF.

The rearrangement joins TRBV25-1 to TRBJ1-1; D possibly corresponds to TRBD1 (5 bases). This CDR3 is built from 13 residues. Between the trimmed V and J ends, which lost 5 bases and 5 bases, there was a span of 12 bases. Germline lookup yields CDR1 MGHDK and CDR2 SYGVNS. CDR3 amino acids: CASSIGRATEAFF. The CDR3 DNA sequence: TGTGCCAGCAGTATAGGCAGGGCGACTGAAGCTTTCTTT.

The chain links TRBV9 to TRBJ2-2; D possibly corresponds to TRBD2 (5 bases). CDR3 length: 16 amino acids. V was pared by 3 bases and J by 0 bases, with 12 bases between. CDR1 and CDR2 from the germline V gene are SGDLS and YYNGEE. CDR3 amino acids: CASSARRGSNTGELFF. CDR3 in DNA: TGTGCCAGCAGCGCCAGACGGGGTTCGAACACCGGGGAGCTGTTTTTT.

The chain combines TRBV18 with TRBJ1-2, with D hard to call. The V end lost 1 base, the J end lost 8 bases, and 17 bases lay between the germline ends. CDR1 is KGHSH, CDR2 LQKENI, per germline. This CDR3 is 15 amino acids long. Here the CDR3 reads CASSPRQEGLLGYTF. CDR3 sequence (DNA): TGTGCCAGCTCACCACGCCAGGAAGGCCTTTTGGGCTACACCTTC. The full variable domain, completed using reference TRBV18 and TRBJ1-2, is NAGVMQNPRHLVRRRGQEARLRCSPMKGHSHVYWYRQLPEEGLKFMVYLQKENIIDESGMPKERFSAEFPKEGPSILRIQQVVRGDSAAYFCASSPRQEGLLGYTFGSGTRLTVV.

V gene TRBV7-6 combines with J gene TRBJ2-7; D is unresolved. The ends were cut back, 5 bases at V and 3 bases at J, with 14 bases in the middle. The germline V gene encodes CDR1 SGHVS and CDR2 FNYEAQ. This CDR3 is built from 14 residues. In DNA, the CDR3 is TGTGCCAGCAGCCCCGAGGTTTTTCACTACGAGCAGTACTTC. It specifies CASSPEVFHYEQYF.

This clone was detected only once. This chain uses TRBV6-4 with TRBJ1-5, with D tentatively TRBD1 (5 bases). This CDR3 is 15 amino acids long. The V gene's germline CDR1 is MRHNA and CDR2 SNTAGT. Trimming removed 2 bases from V and 7 bases from J, with 15 bases in between. The CDR3 DNA reads as TGTGCCAGCAGTGACCCCGGGACGCGGGAGCAGCCCCAGCATTTT. Its protein is CASSDPGTREQPQHF.

This rearrangement joins TRBV7-9 to TRBJ2-7, with 9 bases matching TRBD1. Germline V lookup: CDR1 SEHNR, CDR2 FQNEAQ (reference sequence). The CDR3 is 19 residues long. V gave up 2 bases and J gave up 0 bases; unmatched junction bases: 14. The CDR3 sequence is CASSLSLGQGRRSSYEQYF. The CDR3 DNA is TGTGCCAGCAGCTTATCACTCGGACAGGGGCGAAGGAGCTCCTACGAGCAGTACTTC.

The CDR3 region has the DNA TGCGCCAGCAGTCAATCGTTCACTAGCGGGAGCATCCCCGGGGAGCTGTTTTTT. It is translated as CASSQSFTSGSIPGELFF. This chain joins TRBV23-1 and TRBJ2-2, with 11 positions matching TRBD2. TRBV23-1 belongs to the ORF category, with a function that is uncertain. This CDR3 region has 18 residues. V trimming: 0 bases; J trimming: 6 bases; junction bases outside the gene matches: 9.

The rearrangement joins TRBV29-1 to TRBJ2-1, with D possibly TRBD2 on 6 matching bases. V was shortened by 4 bases and J by 4 bases, with 11 bases between the two germline ends. CDR1 is SQVTM, CDR2 ANQGSEA, per germline. The CDR3 has 13 residues. This chain's CDR3 is CSVAPGLYNEQFF. The DNA of the CDR3 is TGCAGCGTTGCCCCAGGACTATACAATGAGCAGTTCTTC.

This chain connects TRBV5-8 to TRBJ2-7; TRBD2 is a possible D gene (6 bases). This CDR3 comprises 14 residues. The germline gives CDR1 SGHTS, CDR2 YDEGEE. V was shortened by 0 bases and J by 4 bases, with 11 bases between the two germline ends. CDR3 loop: CASSLGGLTYEQYF. The CDR3 DNA reads as TGTGCCAGCAGCTTGGGGGGACTTACGTACGAGCAGTACTTC.

J is TRBJ2-7 and V is TRBV7-8; maybe TRBD2 (5 bases). Germline V CDR1 and CDR2: SGHVS, FQNEAQ. The length of the CDR3 is 16 residues. Trimming left V 2 bases short and J 1 base short, with 15 bases between. The DNA for the CDR3 is TGTGCCAGCAGCTTATTTCTGGGAGTCCGTTCCTACGAGCAGTACTTC. Protein: CASSLFLGVRSYEQYF.

CDR3 residues: CSVSGVPRGGYTF. The DNA of the CDR3 is TGCAGCGTATCAGGGGTCCCAAGGGGTGGCTACACCTTC. J is TRBJ1-2 and V is TRBV29-1; TRBD1 might be the D (6 bases). There are 13 residues in the CDR3. The ends were cut back, 6 bases at V and 7 bases at J, with 18 bases in the middle. Germline V gene data show CDR1 as SQVTM and CDR2 as ANQGSEA.

The chain links TRBV10-3 to TRBJ1-5; the match to TRBD1 covers 10 bases. V lost 4 bases, J lost 3 bases, and 3 bases stayed unmatched. From germline, CDR1 is ENHRY and CDR2 SYGVKD. This CDR3 is 15 amino acids long. This CDR3 is CAISGGQGVNQPQHF. The CDR3 nucleotides are TGTGCCATCAGTGGAGGACAGGGGGTCAATCAGCCCCAGCATTTT.

V and J are TRBV19 and TRBJ2-5, with a weak D call TRBD1 (6 bases). Trimming cost V 7 bases and J 5 bases, with 17 bases left between them. CDR1 LNHDA and CDR2 SQIVND come from the germline V gene (reference sequence). This CDR3 spans 14 amino acids. For the CDR3, the DNA is TGTGCCAGTAAAGATTCAGGGGCTCAGGAGACCCAGTACTTC. As protein: CASKDSGAQETQYF.

The chain carries TRBV18 and TRBJ1-4; unclear D gene. The CDR3 runs to 14 residues. Between the trimmed V and J ends, which lost 3 bases and 3 bases, there was a span of 8 bases. CDR1 KGHSH and CDR2 LQKENI come from the germline V gene. The CDR3 here is CASSPPGSNEKLFF. The CDR3 nucleotides read TGTGCCAGCTCACCTCCAGGTTCTAATGAAAAACTGTTTTTT.

The genes are TRBV19 and TRBJ1-1; D unresolved. V was pared by 5 bases and J by 5 bases, with 12 bases between. Germline V gives CDR1 LNHDA, CDR2 SQIVND (reference sequence). This CDR3 comprises 13 residues. CDR3 in amino acids: CASSLKEGTEAFF. In DNA, the CDR3 is TGTGCCAGTAGTCTCAAGGAGGGTACTGAAGCTTTCTTT.

V gene TRBV18 combines with J gene TRBJ2-7; TRBD1 matches 10 bases. CDR3 length: 16 residues. Germline lookup yields CDR1 KGHSH and CDR2 LQKENI. The V gene end was trimmed by 5 bases and the J gene end by 6 bases; junction bases not matched to a gene: 13. CDR3 sequence reads: CASSESQGQGISEQYF. In nucleotides, the CDR3 is TGTGCCAGCTCAGAATCCCAGGGACAGGGGATAAGCGAGCAGTACTTC. The whole variable domain, filled in from reference TRBV18 and TRBJ2-7, reads NAGVMQNPRHLVRRRGQEARLRCSPMKGHSHVYWYRQLPEEGLKFMVYLQKENIIDESGMPKERFSAEFPKEGPSILRIQQVVRGDSAAYFCASSESQGQGISEQYFGPGTRLTVT.

The genes are TRBV28 and TRBJ1-5; D perhaps matches TRBD1 (6 bases). Trimming removed 6 bases at V and 0 bases at J, with 18 bases between. Germline assignment: CDR1 MDHEN and CDR2 SYDVKM. The length of the CDR3 is 17 residues. CDR3 amino acids: CASRPRGARHSNQPQHF. CDR3 coding DNA: TGTGCCAGCAGGCCCCGGGGGGCTCGTCATAGCAATCAGCCCCAGCATTTT.

Concerning this clone: Mismatch with germline at one junction end may stem from a read error. The chain carries TRBV16 and TRBJ1-4, with unresolved D. The CDR3 contains 11 residues. CDR1 is KGHSY and CDR2 is FQNENV in the germline V gene. The CDR3 DNA follows: TGTGCCAGCAGTGATTCCGGGAAATGGAGTTTT. Protein product: CASSDSGKWSF. Full variable domain (missing parts from reference TRBV16 and TRBJ1-4): GEEVAQTPKHLVRGEGQKAKLYCAPIKGHSYVFWYQQVLKNEFKFLISFQNENVFDETGMPKERFSAKCLPNSPCSLEIQATKLEDSAVYFCASSDSGKWSFGSGTQLSVL.

This clone was detected a few times. The chain carries TRBV18 and TRBJ2-7; D is possibly TRBD2 (6 bases). Germline V gene sequence: CDR1 KGHSH, CDR2 LQKENI. V lost 0 bases to trimming and J lost 2 bases, with 14 bases between them. CDR3 size: 16 residues. The DNA of the CDR3 is TGTGCCAGCTCACCACCGGGACTGGGCCTCACCTACGAGCAGTACTTC. It specifies CASSPPGLGLTYEQYF.

The chain uses TRBV16 and TRBJ1-5, with D possibly matching TRBD1 (6 bases). CDR1 and CDR2 (germline): KGHSY, FQNENV. This CDR3 is built from 16 residues. V was clipped by 0 bases and J by 6 bases, with 15 bases between them. The DNA for the CDR3 is TGTGCCAGCAGCCAATCAGGGGGGGCGAGGGGTCAGCCCCAGCATTTT. This translates into CASSQSGGARGQPQHF.